The 25 T cell receptor beta chains below were found in one sample sequenced in a study of blood T cell repertoires in COVID-19. Using immunoSEQ multiplex PCR, the repertoire was profiled, and TCRdb retains in-frame clones only, with some absent. The sample records approximately 350,000 clones, 86% being singletons. Sequencing was carried out using peripheral blood. The receptors stem from a woman aged 55-75 years with COVID-19, enrolled during active disease.

The genes are TRBV19 and TRBJ2-6, with D uncertain. V dropped 5 bases and J dropped 0 bases, with 5 bases sitting between them. The CDR3 sequence is 14 residues long. Germline V gene sequence: CDR1 LNHDA, CDR2 SQIVND (reference sequence). CDR3 in DNA: TGTGCCAGTAGTGTAAACTCTGGGGCCAACGTCCTGACTTTC. Amino acids: CASSVNSGANVLTF. The full variable domain, completed using reference TRBV19 and TRBJ2-6, is DGGITQSPKYLFRKEGQNVTLSCEQNLNHDAMYWYRQDPGQGLRLIYYSQIVNDFQKGDIAEGYSVSREKKESFPLTVTSAQKNPTAFYLCASSVNSGANVLTFGAGSRLTVL.

CDR3: CASSQDFVRDTEAFF. The CDR3 nucleotides read TGCGCCAGCAGCCAAGATTTTGTCAGGGACACTGAAGCTTTCTTT. The genes are TRBV4-3 and TRBJ1-1; TRBD1 is a possible D gene (5 bases). The CDR3 sequence is 15 residues long. CDR1 and CDR2 from the germline V gene are LGHNA and YSLEER. V gave up 0 bases and J gave up 3 bases, with 11 bases separating them.

The chain employs TRBV4-2 and TRBJ1-5; tentative D call: TRBD1 (6 bases). The V end lost 6 bases, the J end lost 0 bases, and 12 bases lay between the germline ends. The CDR3 covers 15 residues. The germline CDR1 and CDR2 sequences are LGHNA and YNFKEQ. The CDR3 is CASRTRGDSNQPQHF. CDR3 nucleotide sequence: TGTGCCAGCAGAACCAGGGGTGATAGCAATCAGCCCCAGCATTTT.

This clone was seen only once. The rearrangement joins TRBV15 to TRBJ1-1; D not certain. The CDR3 sequence is 12 residues long. Trimming removed 0 bases from V and 11 bases from J, with 10 bases in between. In germline, CDR1 is LNHNV, CDR2 YYDKDF (reference sequence). The CDR3 sequence: CATSRDDSNAFF. Written as DNA, the CDR3 is TGTGCCACCAGCAGAGATGACTCTAACGCTTTCTTT.

The J gene is TRBJ1-6, the V gene TRBV19; D ambiguous. Germline values: CDR1 LNHDA, CDR2 SQIVND (reference sequence). Deletions cut 3 bases from V and 7 bases from J, with 13 bases between. CDR3 length: 15 amino acids. The CDR3 DNA follows: TGTGCCAGTAGTATTCGGGAGGGAGGGAATTCACCCCTCCACTTT. Translated: CASSIREGGNSPLHF. Full variable domain (missing parts from reference TRBV19 and TRBJ1-6): DGGITQSPKYLFRKEGQNVTLSCEQNLNHDAMYWYRQDPGQGLRLIYYSQIVNDFQKGDIAEGYSVSREKKESFPLTVTSAQKNPTAFYLCASSIREGGNSPLHFGNGTRLTVT.

The rearrangement uses TRBV27 and TRBJ1-2, with unresolved D. Per germline, CDR1 MNHEY and CDR2 SMNVEV (reference sequence). This CDR3 is built from 13 residues. Trimming took 5 bases from V and 1 from J, leaving 8 bases between them. In DNA form, the CDR3 reads TGTGCCAGCAGTCGGGGATTTAACTATGGCTACACCTTC. The encoded protein is CASSRGFNYGYTF.

The V gene is TRBV19, the J gene TRBJ1-5; 9 bases align to TRBD1. The CDR3 totals 15 residues. Germline CDR1 and CDR2: LNHDA and SQIVND (reference sequence). Trimming at V came to 5 bases and at J to 3 bases, leaving 5 bases not matched to a gene. CDR3 nucleotide sequence: TGTGCCAGTAGTGAGACAGGGGGTTACAATCAGCCCCAGCATTTT. Its protein is CASSETGGYNQPQHF.

This sequence joins TRBV5-1 and TRBJ2-3, with 10 bases fitting TRBD2. V was pared by 4 bases and J by 3 bases, with 11 bases of the junction left unmatched. The CDR3 runs to 17 residues. Germline loops: CDR1 SGHRS, CDR2 YFSETQ. CDR3 in amino acids: CASSGRAGGPQTDTQYF. The CDR3 coding sequence is TGCGCCAGCAGCGGTAGAGCGGGGGGGCCTCAGACAGATACGCAGTATTTT.

The chain couples TRBV14 to TRBJ2-1; maybe TRBD1 (6 bases). The germline gives CDR1 SGHDN, CDR2 FVKESK. Trimming removed 2 bases from V and 8 bases from J, with 13 bases in between. The CDR3 has 14 amino acids. CDR3 coding DNA: TGTGCCAGCAGCCAAAGACAGGTTTATGATGAGCAGTTCTTC. Its translation: CASSQRQVYDEQFF.

This clone showed up many times. The gene calls are TRBV29-1 and TRBJ2-1; the D gene is possibly TRBD2 (5 bases). CDR1 and CDR2 from the germline V gene are SQVTM and ANQGSEA. V was trimmed by 3 bases and J by 5 bases, leaving 5 bases between them. CDR3 length equals 11 residues. CDR3 sequence: CSVERDNEQFF. DNA of the CDR3: TGCAGCGTTGAGCGGGACAATGAGCAGTTCTTC.

The chain combines TRBV3-1 (or the pseudogene TRBV3-2) with TRBJ1-3; tentative D call: TRBD1 (5 bases). This CDR3 has 15 residues. Germline lookup yields CDR1 LGHDT and CDR2 YNNKEL (reference sequence). V shed 0 bases and J shed 4 bases, with 10 bases lying between them. The CDR3: CASSQDGGGGNTIYF. In DNA form, the CDR3 reads TGTGCCAGCAGCCAAGATGGGGGAGGCGGAAACACCATATATTTT.

The chain has TRBV6-6 and TRBJ1-1, with unresolved D. With 0 bases removed from V and 5 bases from J, the gap between germline ends came to 10 bases. There are 14 residues in the CDR3. CDR1 and CDR2 (germline): MNHNY, SVGAGI (reference sequence). CDR3 loop: CASSYSRGVTEAFF. The CDR3, as DNA: TGTGCCAGCAGTTACTCGCGGGGTGTGACTGAAGCTTTCTTT.

This clone has only a few counts. This chain joins TRBV11-2 and TRBJ1-6; possible D gene TRBD1, 5 bases. CDR3 length equals 14 residues. Looked up from germline, CDR1 is SGHAT and CDR2 is FQNNGV. Trimming stripped 5 bases from V and 5 bases from J, with 10 bases between. This CDR3 is CASSIVRDNSPLHF. The CDR3 DNA is TGTGCCAGCAGCATAGTCAGGGATAATTCACCCCTCCACTTT.

The V gene is TRBV19, the J gene TRBJ1-3; D is undetermined. Germline lookup yields CDR1 LNHDA and CDR2 SQIVND (reference sequence). The CDR3 loop spans 14 amino acids. The V gene lost 10 bases and the J gene lost 4 bases, with 17 bases spanning the gap. CDR3 amino acids: CATRGRADGNTIYF. The CDR3 nucleotides read TGTGCCACCAGAGGGCGGGCGGACGGAAACACCATATATTTT.

The chain is built from TRBV19 and TRBJ2-7, with D unclear. V was trimmed by 4 bases and J by 6 bases, leaving 13 bases between them. There are 13 residues in the CDR3. Germline V gene data show CDR1 as LNHDA and CDR2 as SQIVND (reference sequence). The CDR3 DNA reads TGTGCCAGTAGTACCCCCGCGGCGACCGAGCAGTACTTC. Protein: CASSTPAATEQYF. The full variable domain, completed using reference TRBV19 and TRBJ2-7, is DGGITQSPKYLFRKEGQNVTLSCEQNLNHDAMYWYRQDPGQGLRLIYYSQIVNDFQKGDIAEGYSVSREKKESFPLTVTSAQKNPTAFYLCASSTPAATEQYFGPGTRLTVT.

The table lists this clone with a few counts. The chain employs TRBV5-5 and TRBJ2-3, with D perhaps TRBD2 (5 bases). The length of the CDR3 is 15 residues. Per germline, CDR1 SGHKS and CDR2 YYEKEE (reference sequence). The V end was cut by 4 bases, the J end by 4 bases, with 16 bases between. The CDR3 region has the DNA TGTGCCAGCAGCATAGTCACGGGGTCCCCAGATACGCAGTATTTT. It is translated as CASSIVTGSPDTQYF.

The rearrangement joins TRBV5-1 to TRBJ1-1, with D possibly TRBD1 on 5 matching bases. Germline CDR1 and CDR2: SGHRS and YFSETQ. CDR3 length: 15 residues. V lost 3 bases, J lost 4 bases, and 16 bases lay in between. The CDR3 region is CASSSGSLGGTEAFF. CDR3 coding DNA: TGCGCCAGCAGCTCCGGATCTTTGGGGGGCACTGAAGCTTTCTTT.

The chain combines TRBV5-1 with TRBJ1-4; 8 nucleotides match TRBD1. J gave up 8 bases and V 4 bases, and 10 bases lay outside the gene matches. CDR3 size: 15 residues. Per germline, CDR1 SGHRS and CDR2 YFSETQ. In DNA form, the CDR3 reads TGCGCCAGCAGCAGCCAGGGGGCGGTAGGGGAAAAACTGTTTTTT. Translated: CASSSQGAVGEKLFF. The full variable domain, its missing parts supplied by reference TRBV5-1 and TRBJ1-4, is KAGVTQTPRYLIKTRGQQVTLSCSPISGHRSVSWYQQTPGQGLQFLFEYFSETQRNKGNFPGRFSGRQFSNSRSEMNVSTLELGDSALYLCASSSQGAVGEKLFFGSGTQLSVL.

This rearrangement joins TRBV6-1 to TRBJ1-5; possibly TRBD1 for D (5 bases). V shed 1 base and J shed 0 bases, with 10 bases lying between them. The CDR3 sequence is 16 residues long. The germline V gene has CDR1 MNHNS and CDR2 SASEGT. CDR3 in DNA: TGTGCCAGCAGTGAAGGACAGATATATAGCAATCAGCCCCAGCATTTT. Translation gives CASSEGQIYSNQPQHF.

This clone has just a few counts. The rearrangement links TRBV6-2 or TRBV6-3 to TRBJ1-2, with 8 bases aligning to TRBD1. Germline values: CDR1 MNHEY, CDR2 SVGEGT. The CDR3 has 17 amino acids. Unmatched junction bases numbered 16, after V lost 6 bases and J lost 4 bases. The CDR3 DNA sequence: TGTGCCAGCAGCTCTTCCTCGGGACAGGCGGTTGGCTATGGCTACACCTTC. Protein sequence: CASSSSSGQAVGYGYTF.

The rearrangement links TRBV19 to TRBJ1-6; D possibly corresponds to TRBD1 (6 bases). The V gene lost 4 bases and the J gene lost 2 bases, with 9 bases spanning the gap. The CDR3 extends over 15 amino acids. The germline V gene has CDR1 LNHDA and CDR2 SQIVND (reference sequence). CDR3 in DNA: TGTGCCAGTAGTACAGGGGTAACCTATAATTCACCCCTCCACTTT. This gives the protein CASSTGVTYNSPLHF.

The chain employs TRBV4-1 and TRBJ2-5; a possible D gene is TRBD2 (7 bases). V lost 6 bases, J lost 3 bases, and 14 bases lay in between. This CDR3 is built from 14 residues. Germline V gene lookup returns CDR1 MGHRA and CDR2 YSYEKL. The CDR3, as DNA: TGCGCCAGCAGACGGGGGGCCGGGGAAGAGACCCAGTACTTC. Its translation is CASRRGAGEETQYF.

The genes are TRBV7-2 and TRBJ2-3, with TRBD2 identical over 8 bases. CDR3 length: 18 amino acids. Germline V CDR1 and CDR2: SGHTA, FQGNSA. After removal of 3 bases from V and 0 bases from J, the junction contained 11 bases not matched to a gene. This CDR3 reads CASSFARTGGGSTDTQYF. The CDR3 DNA sequence: TGTGCCAGCAGCTTCGCACGAACGGGGGGGGGAAGCACAGATACGCAGTATTTT.

The rearrangement uses TRBV9 and TRBJ1-2; possible D gene TRBD1, 6 bases. The V end lost 0 bases, the J end lost 4 bases, and 10 bases lay between the germline ends. CDR3 size: 14 residues. CDR1 is SGDLS and CDR2 is YYNGEE in the germline V gene. In DNA form, the CDR3 reads TGTGCCAGCAGCGTAGCTGGGGGCAGCTATGGCTACACCTTC. Its translation: CASSVAGGSYGYTF. The entire variable domain, with the rest obtained from reference TRBV9 and TRBJ1-2, is as follows: DSGVTQTPKHLITATGQRVTLRCSPRSGDLSVYWYQQSLDQGLQFLIQYYNGEERAKGNILERFSAQQFPDLHSELNLSSLELGDSALYFCASSVAGGSYGYTFGSGTRLTVV.

This CDR3 reads CASNLQALDGYTF. The CDR3 DNA reads as TGTGCCAGCAACTTACAGGCCCTAGATGGCTACACCTTC. V is TRBV6-5 and J is TRBJ1-2, with D perhaps matching TRBD1 (5 bases). Trimming left V 7 bases short and J 6 bases short, with 15 bases between. The germline CDR1 and CDR2 sequences are MNHEY and SVGAGI. There are 13 residues in the CDR3.